The subject of this entry is one T cell receptor (beta chain). V was shortened by 4 bases and J by 8 bases, with 6 bases between the two germline ends. Germline-derived CDR1 and CDR2 are LGHNA and YSLEER. The CDR3 length is 11 residues. Authors' processing steps: Estimation of nucleated cell counts relied on the amplification of reference gene primers. Some clones are missing from TCRdb's copy, which holds only in-frame ones; the method was immunoSEQ multiplex PCR. The DNA gave D and trimming, while V, J and clone size come from that table. The repertoire has tens of thousands of clones, approximately 88% of them found once; the top ten carry roughly 20%. This sample stems from a study of blood T cell repertoires in COVID-19. At the level of the study: The United States, Italy and Spain were the sources of the acute and convalescent COVID-19 samples. Sample material is recorded as cDNA or gDNA derived from T cells, B-cell-depleted T cells, or PBMCs.

V usage is TRBV4-3 and J usage is TRBJ2-4; D gene uncertain. This TCR came from a man of 80 years or more with active or convalescent COVID-19. The sequencing input was peripheral blood. The CDR3 reads CASSLGDIQYF. The CDR3 DNA reads as TGCGCCAGCAGCCTAGGAGACATTCAGTACTTC.